One and the same sample provided the 14 T cell receptor beta chains below, sequenced in a study of cytomegalovirus exposure and HLA in healthy donors. The study ran its PCR with 60 Vbeta and 13 Jbeta primers. The protocol was immunoSEQ multiplex PCR, while the TCRdb copy is restricted to in-frame clones and leaves out a portion. The data hold 180,000 or so clones, with about 81% observed a single time. The sample consisted of PBMCs. The receptors shown here come from a woman aged 45-65 years in good health and CMV-seropositive.

The genes are TRBV11-2 and TRBJ2-7; D is perhaps TRBD1 (6 bases). The germline V gene encodes CDR1 SGHAT and CDR2 FQNNGV. The CDR3 runs 14 residues. Trimming removed 3 bases at V and 6 bases at J, with 15 bases between. In DNA form, the CDR3 reads TGTGCCAGCAGCTTTGTTCAGGGGCGGATCGAGCAGTACTTC. Translating gives CASSFVQGRIEQYF.

The CDR3 loop is CASTVLALNTEAFF. The DNA of the CDR3 is TGTGCCAGTACTGTACTTGCCCTGAACACTGAAGCTTTCTTT. The chain links TRBV19 to TRBJ1-1, with no clear D. The CDR3 runs to 14 residues. Trimming removed 7 bases at V and 0 bases at J, with 12 bases between. The germline CDR1 and CDR2 sequences are LNHDA and SQIVND (reference sequence).

The CDR3 reads CASRSDKLRDQPQHF. The CDR3 DNA reads TGTGCCAGCAGGTCCGACAAGCTTCGCGATCAGCCCCAGCATTTT. This chain connects TRBV28 to TRBJ1-5; D unresolved. The ends were cut back, 6 bases at V and 5 bases at J, with 17 bases in the middle. Germline CDR1 reads MDHEN; CDR2 reads SYDVKM. CDR3 length equals 15 residues.

In regard to this clone: Other nucleotide sequences from this sample produce the same CDR3. V is TRBV7-2 and J is TRBJ2-2, with 7 bases fitting TRBD1. CDR1 and CDR2 (germline): SGHTA, FQGNSA. The CDR3 consists of 15 residues. V gave up 4 bases and J gave up 4 bases; unmatched junction bases: 6. CDR3 in amino acids: CASSYRQGGTGELFF. The CDR3 DNA reads TGTGCCAGCAGCTACCGACAGGGCGGCACCGGGGAGCTGTTTTTT.

The V call is TRBV7-3, the J call TRBJ2-3; 7 positions match TRBD2. Germline CDR1 is SGHTA and CDR2 is FQGTGA. The CDR3 spans 14 residues. V gave up 2 bases and J gave up 6 bases; unmatched junction bases: 5. The CDR3 reads CASSLGRESDTQYF. CDR3 nucleotide sequence: TGTGCCAGCAGCTTAGGGAGGGAGTCGGATACGCAGTATTTT.

As for this clone: This same CDR3 is encoded by further DNA sequences in the sample. The chain joins TRBV18 to TRBJ2-5; possibly TRBD2 for D (6 bases). V was pared by 3 bases and J by 0 bases, with 8 bases between. The CDR3 sequence is 14 residues long. Germline V gene sequence: CDR1 KGHSH, CDR2 LQKENI. CDR3 DNA sequence: TGTGCCAGCTCACCGGGGGGAGACCAAGAGACCCAGTACTTC. Amino acids: CASSPGGDQETQYF.

V gene TRBV5-6 combines with J gene TRBJ2-1, with D perhaps TRBD2 (6 bases). CDR1 is SGHDT, CDR2 YYEEEE, per germline. This CDR3 has 12 amino acids. The V end lost 4 bases, the J end lost 12 bases, and 14 bases lay between the germline ends. This CDR3 reads CASSPGLLGQFF. Written as DNA, the CDR3 is TGTGCCAGCAGCCCCGGACTACTGGGGCAGTTCTTC.

The J gene is TRBJ2-5, the V gene TRBV6-6, with TRBD2 matching over 9 bases. The end of the DNA fits TRBJ2-7 better, so the J call may be wrong. The CDR3 has 16 amino acids. Germline CDR1 reads MNHNY; CDR2 reads SVGAGI (reference sequence). The CDR3 reads CASSYSTSGSSYEQYF. For the CDR3, the DNA is TGTGCCAGCAGTTACTCGACTAGCGGCAGCTCCTACGAGCAGTACTTC.

The chain is built from TRBV28 and TRBJ1-2; 9 bases line up with TRBD1. In germline, CDR1 is MDHEN, CDR2 SYDVKM. V lost 5 bases, J lost 4 bases, and 8 bases stayed unmatched. The CDR3 consists of 15 residues. The CDR3 here is CASSPPVQGAYGYTF. DNA of the CDR3: TGTGCCAGCAGTCCCCCGGTACAGGGGGCCTATGGCTACACCTTC.

The chain combines TRBV10-1 with TRBJ2-1; tentative D call: TRBD2 (6 bases). The germline V gene encodes CDR1 WNHNN and CDR2 SYGVQD (reference sequence). Trimming pared 6 bases from V and 7 bases from J, leaving 19 bases between. The CDR3 consists of 15 residues. CDR3 in amino acids: CASSGPAGGNNEQFF. The CDR3 coding sequence is TGCGCCAGCAGCGGGCCGGCCGGGGGAAATAATGAGCAGTTCTTC.

V is TRBV2 and J is TRBJ1-5; 8 bases fit TRBD1. Trimming at V came to 6 bases and at J to 1 base, leaving 2 bases not matched to a gene. Germline CDR1 is SNHLY and CDR2 is FYNNEI. The CDR3 length is 14 residues. CDR3 loop: CASRGTGSNQPQHF. The CDR3 DNA is TGTGCCAGCAGGGGGACAGGAAGCAATCAGCCCCAGCATTTT.

CDR3 DNA sequence: TGTGCCAGCACCGACCAGACTAGCGGGGGATACACCGGGGAGCTGTTTTTT. Protein: CASTDQTSGGYTGELFF. V gene TRBV5-6 combines with J gene TRBJ2-2; 12 bases align to TRBD2. The CDR3 consists of 17 residues. In germline, CDR1 is SGHDT, CDR2 YYEEEE. V trimming: 6 bases; J trimming: 3 bases; junction bases outside the gene matches: 9.

The chain carries TRBV4-2 and TRBJ2-2; D possibly corresponds to TRBD2 (5 bases). Trimming pared 1 base from V and 7 bases from J, leaving 13 bases between. This CDR3 has 15 residues. CDR1 is LGHNA, CDR2 YNFKEQ, per germline. This CDR3 is CASSQGIRDIGELFF. The CDR3 DNA follows: TGTGCCAGCAGCCAAGGAATCCGGGATATCGGGGAGCTGTTTTTT.

The gene calls are TRBV28 and TRBJ1-2; 7 bases agree with TRBD1. Germline assignment: CDR1 MDHEN and CDR2 SYDVKM. The CDR3 extends over 13 amino acids. The trim removed 4 bases at V and 8 bases at J, leaving 7 bases unmatched. Here the CDR3 reads CASSSPGTVGYTF. CDR3 coding DNA: TGTGCCAGCAGTTCACCGGGGACAGTCGGCTACACCTTC.